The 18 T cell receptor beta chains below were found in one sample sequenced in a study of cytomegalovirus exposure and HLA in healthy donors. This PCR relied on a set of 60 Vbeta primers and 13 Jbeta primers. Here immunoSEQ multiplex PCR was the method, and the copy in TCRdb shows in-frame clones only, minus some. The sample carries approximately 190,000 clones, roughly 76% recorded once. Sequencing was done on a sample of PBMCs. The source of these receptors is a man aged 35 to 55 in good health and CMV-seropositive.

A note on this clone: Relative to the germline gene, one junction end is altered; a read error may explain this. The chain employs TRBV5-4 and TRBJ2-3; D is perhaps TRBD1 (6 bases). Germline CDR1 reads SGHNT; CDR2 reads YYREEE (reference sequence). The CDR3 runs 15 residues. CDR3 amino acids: CASTLVQGRTDTQYF. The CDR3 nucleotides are TGTGCCAGCACCTTGGTTCAGGGGCGCACAGATACGCAGTATTTT.

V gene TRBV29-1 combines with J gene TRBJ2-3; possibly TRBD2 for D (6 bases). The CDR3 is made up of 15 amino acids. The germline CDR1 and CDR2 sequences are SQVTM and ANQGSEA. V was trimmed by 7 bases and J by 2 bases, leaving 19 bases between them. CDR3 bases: TGCAGCGGCACCGGGTCCGGGGGACTCACAGATACGCAGTATTTT. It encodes CSGTGSGGLTDTQYF.

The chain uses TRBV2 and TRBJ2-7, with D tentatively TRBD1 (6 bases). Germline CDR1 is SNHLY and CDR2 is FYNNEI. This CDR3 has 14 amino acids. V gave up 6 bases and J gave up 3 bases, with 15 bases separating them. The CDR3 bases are TGTGCCAGCAGGGCTATTACAGGGTTCTACGAGCAGTACTTC. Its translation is CASRAITGFYEQYF.

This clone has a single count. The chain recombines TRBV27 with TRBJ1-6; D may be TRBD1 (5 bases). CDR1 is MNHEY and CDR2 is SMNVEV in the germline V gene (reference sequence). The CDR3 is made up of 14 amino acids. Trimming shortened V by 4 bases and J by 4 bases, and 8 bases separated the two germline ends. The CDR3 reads CASSSGGYNSPLHF. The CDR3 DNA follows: TGTGCCAGCAGTTCGGGGGGGTATAATTCACCCCTCCACTTT.

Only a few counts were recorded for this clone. CDR3 bases: TGTGCCAGCAGTTTAATTCCGGGGAACACTGAAGCTTTCTTT. The encoded protein is CASSLIPGNTEAFF. The chain links TRBV28 to TRBJ1-1; no reliable D call. The V end was cut by 2 bases, the J end by 1 base, with 8 bases between. The CDR3 sequence is 14 residues long. Germline loops: CDR1 MDHEN, CDR2 SYDVKM.

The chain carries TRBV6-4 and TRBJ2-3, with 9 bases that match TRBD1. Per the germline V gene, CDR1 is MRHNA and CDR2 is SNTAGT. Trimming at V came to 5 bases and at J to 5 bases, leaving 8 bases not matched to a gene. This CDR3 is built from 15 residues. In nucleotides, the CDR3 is TGTGCCAGCAGTCCCGAGACAGGGGGATTAGATACGCAGTATTTT. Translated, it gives CASSPETGGLDTQYF.

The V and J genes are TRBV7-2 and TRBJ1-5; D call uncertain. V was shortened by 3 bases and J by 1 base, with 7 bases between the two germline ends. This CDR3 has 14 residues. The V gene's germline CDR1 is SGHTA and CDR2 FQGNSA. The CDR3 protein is CASSFQRSNQPQHF. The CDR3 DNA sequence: TGTGCCAGCAGCTTTCAGCGGAGCAATCAGCCCCAGCATTTT.

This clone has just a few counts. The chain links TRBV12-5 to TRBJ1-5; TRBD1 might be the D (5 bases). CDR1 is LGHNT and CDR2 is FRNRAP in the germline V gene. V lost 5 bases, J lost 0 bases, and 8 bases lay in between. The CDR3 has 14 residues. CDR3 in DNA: TGTGCTAGTGGTGGACAACTTAGCAATCAGCCCCAGCATTTT. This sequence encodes CASGGQLSNQPQHF.

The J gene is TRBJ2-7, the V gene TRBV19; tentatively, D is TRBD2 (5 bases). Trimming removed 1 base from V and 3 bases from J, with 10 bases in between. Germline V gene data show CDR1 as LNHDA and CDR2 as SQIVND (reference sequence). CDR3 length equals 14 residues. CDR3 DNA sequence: TGTGCCAGTAGTATAGCCGGACTTAGCTACGAGCAGTACTTC. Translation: CASSIAGLSYEQYF. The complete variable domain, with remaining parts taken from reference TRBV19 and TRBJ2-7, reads DGGITQSPKYLFRKEGQNVTLSCEQNLNHDAMYWYRQDPGQGLRLIYYSQIVNDFQKGDIAEGYSVSREKKESFPLTVTSAQKNPTAFYLCASSIAGLSYEQYFGPGTRLTVT.

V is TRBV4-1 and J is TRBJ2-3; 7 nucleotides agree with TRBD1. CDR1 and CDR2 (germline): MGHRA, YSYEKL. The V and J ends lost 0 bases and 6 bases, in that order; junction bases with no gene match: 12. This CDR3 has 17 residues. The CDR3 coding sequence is TGCGCCAGCAGCCAAGACCAGCGACAGGGAAGAGGCGATACGCAGTATTTT. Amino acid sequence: CASSQDQRQGRGDTQYF.

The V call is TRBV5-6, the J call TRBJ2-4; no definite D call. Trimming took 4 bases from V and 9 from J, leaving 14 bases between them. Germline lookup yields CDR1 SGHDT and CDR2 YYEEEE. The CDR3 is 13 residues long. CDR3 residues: CASSEPGPGIQYF. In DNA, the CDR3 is TGTGCCAGCAGCGAACCCGGCCCAGGCATTCAGTACTTC.

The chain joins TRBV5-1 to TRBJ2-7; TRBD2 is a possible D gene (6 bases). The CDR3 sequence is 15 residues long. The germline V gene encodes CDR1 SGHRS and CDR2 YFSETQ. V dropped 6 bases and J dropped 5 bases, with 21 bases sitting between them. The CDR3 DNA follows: TGCGCCAGCACCCTGAATGGGGGGTTGATGGACGAGCAGTACTTC. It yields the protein CASTLNGGLMDEQYF.

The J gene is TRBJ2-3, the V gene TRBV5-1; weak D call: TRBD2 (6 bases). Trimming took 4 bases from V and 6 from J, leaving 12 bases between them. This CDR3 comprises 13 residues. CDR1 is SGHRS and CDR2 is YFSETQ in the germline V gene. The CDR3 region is CASSETGVDTQYF. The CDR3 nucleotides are TGCGCCAGCAGCGAAACGGGGGTGGATACGCAGTATTTT. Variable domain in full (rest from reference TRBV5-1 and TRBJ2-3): KAGVTQTPRYLIKTRGQQVTLSCSPISGHRSVSWYQQTPGQGLQFLFEYFSETQRNKGNFPGRFSGRQFSNSRSEMNVSTLELGDSALYLCASSETGVDTQYFGPGTRLTVL.

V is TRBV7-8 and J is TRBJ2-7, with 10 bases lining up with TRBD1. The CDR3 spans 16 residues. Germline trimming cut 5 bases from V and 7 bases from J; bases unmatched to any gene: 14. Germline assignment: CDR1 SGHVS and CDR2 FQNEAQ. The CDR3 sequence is CASSILGTGEPWEQYF. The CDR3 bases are TGTGCCAGCAGCATACTAGGGACAGGGGAACCTTGGGAGCAGTACTTC.

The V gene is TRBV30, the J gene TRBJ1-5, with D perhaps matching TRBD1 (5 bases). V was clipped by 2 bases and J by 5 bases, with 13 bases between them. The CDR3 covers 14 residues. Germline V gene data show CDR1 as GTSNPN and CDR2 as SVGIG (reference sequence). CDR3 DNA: TGTGCCTGGAGTTACCGATCAGGGTATCAGCCCCAGCATTTT. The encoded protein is CAWSYRSGYQPQHF.

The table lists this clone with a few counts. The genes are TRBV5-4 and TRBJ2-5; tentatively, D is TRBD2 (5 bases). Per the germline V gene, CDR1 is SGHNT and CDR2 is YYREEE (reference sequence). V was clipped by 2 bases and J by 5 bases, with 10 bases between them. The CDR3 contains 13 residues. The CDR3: CASSFRREETQYF. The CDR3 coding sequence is TGTGCCAGCAGCTTTCGTAGGGAGGAGACCCAGTACTTC.

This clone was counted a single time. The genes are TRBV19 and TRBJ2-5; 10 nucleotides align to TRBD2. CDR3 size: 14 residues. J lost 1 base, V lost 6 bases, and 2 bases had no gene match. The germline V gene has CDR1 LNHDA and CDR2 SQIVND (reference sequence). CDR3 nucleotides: TGTGCCAGTAGCACTAGCGGGGCCCAAGAGACCCAGTACTTC. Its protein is CASSTSGAQETQYF. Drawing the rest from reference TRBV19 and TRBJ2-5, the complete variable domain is DGGITQSPKYLFRKEGQNVTLSCEQNLNHDAMYWYRQDPGQGLRLIYYSQIVNDFQKGDIAEGYSVSREKKESFPLTVTSAQKNPTAFYLCASSTSGAQETQYFGPGTRLLVL.

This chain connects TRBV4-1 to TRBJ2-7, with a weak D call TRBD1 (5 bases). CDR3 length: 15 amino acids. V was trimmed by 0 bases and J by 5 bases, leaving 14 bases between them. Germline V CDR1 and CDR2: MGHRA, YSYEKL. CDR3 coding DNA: TGCGCCAGCAGCCAAGAGCCCTTCAAAGGGGACGAGCAGTACTTC. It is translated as CASSQEPFKGDEQYF.